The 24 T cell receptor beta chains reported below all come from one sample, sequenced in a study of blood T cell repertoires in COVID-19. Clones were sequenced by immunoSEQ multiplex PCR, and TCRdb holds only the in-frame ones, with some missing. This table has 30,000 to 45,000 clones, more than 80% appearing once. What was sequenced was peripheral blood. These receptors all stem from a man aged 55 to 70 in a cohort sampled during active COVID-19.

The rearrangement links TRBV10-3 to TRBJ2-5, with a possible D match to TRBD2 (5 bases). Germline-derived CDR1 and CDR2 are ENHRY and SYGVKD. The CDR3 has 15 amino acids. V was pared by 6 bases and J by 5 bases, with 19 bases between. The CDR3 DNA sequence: TGTGCCATCAGCCCGAGGCCTGAGGGCGGGGAGACCCAGTACTTC. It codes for CAISPRPEGGETQYF.

The CDR3, as DNA: TGTGCCAGCAGCTTAGTTCTCGCTAGCGGGTCCTACGAGCAGTACTTC. This sequence encodes CASSLVLASGSYEQYF. The chain employs TRBV7-2 and TRBJ2-7; 8 nucleotides agree with TRBD2. This CDR3 comprises 16 residues. Germline V gene lookup returns CDR1 SGHTA and CDR2 FQGNSA. The V segment lost 1 base and the J segment 1 base; nucleotides outside the gene matches: 6.

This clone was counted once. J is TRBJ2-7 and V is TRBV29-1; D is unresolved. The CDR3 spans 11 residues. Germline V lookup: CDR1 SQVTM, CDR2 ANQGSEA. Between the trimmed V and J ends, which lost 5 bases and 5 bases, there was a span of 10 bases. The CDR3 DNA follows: TGCAGCGTTCTTAACACAGACGAGCAGTACTTC. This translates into CSVLNTDEQYF.

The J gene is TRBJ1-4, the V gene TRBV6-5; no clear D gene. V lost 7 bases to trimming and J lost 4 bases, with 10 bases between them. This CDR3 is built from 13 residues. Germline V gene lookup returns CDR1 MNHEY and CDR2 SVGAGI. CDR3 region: CASKTRDNEKLFF. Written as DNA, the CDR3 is TGTGCCAGCAAGACACGGGATAATGAAAAACTGTTTTTT.

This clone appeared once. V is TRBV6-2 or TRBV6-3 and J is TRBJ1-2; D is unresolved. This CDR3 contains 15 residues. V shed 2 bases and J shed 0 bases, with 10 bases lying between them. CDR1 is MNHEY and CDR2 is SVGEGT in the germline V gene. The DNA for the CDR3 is TGTGCCAGCAGTTACGAGGGCAAAGCTAACTATGGCTACACCTTC. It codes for CASSYEGKANYGYTF.

For the CDR3, the DNA is TGTGCCTGGAGCCCTGTTAGGGACAGGGGTGGAAACACCATATATTTT. This translates into CAWSPVRDRGGNTIYF. The chain has TRBV30 and TRBJ1-3; 10 bases line up with TRBD1. Germline-derived CDR1 and CDR2 are GTSNPN and SVGIG (reference sequence). CDR3 length: 16 amino acids. The V gene end was trimmed by 3 bases and the J gene end by 3 bases; junction bases not matched to a gene: 8. Using reference TRBV30 and TRBJ1-3 for the parts outside the CDR3, the full variable domain is SQTIHQWPATLVQPVGSPLSLECTVEGTSNPNLYWYRQAAGRGLQLLFYSVGIGQISSEVPQNLSASRPQDRQFILSSKKLLLSDSGFYLCAWSPVRDRGGNTIYFGEGSWLTVV.

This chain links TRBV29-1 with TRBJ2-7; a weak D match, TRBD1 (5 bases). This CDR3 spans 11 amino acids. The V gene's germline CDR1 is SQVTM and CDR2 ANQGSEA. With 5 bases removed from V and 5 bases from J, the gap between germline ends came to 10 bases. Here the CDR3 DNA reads TGCAGCGTTTTTAGGGGCAACGAGCAGTACTTC. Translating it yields CSVFRGNEQYF.

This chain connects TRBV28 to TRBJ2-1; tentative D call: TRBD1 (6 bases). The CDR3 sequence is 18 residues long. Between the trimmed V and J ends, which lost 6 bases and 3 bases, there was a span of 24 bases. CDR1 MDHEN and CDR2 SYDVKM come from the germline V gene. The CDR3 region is CASSTKYRDKAYYNEQFF. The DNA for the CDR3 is TGTGCCAGCAGCACGAAATACCGGGACAAGGCCTACTACAATGAGCAGTTCTTC. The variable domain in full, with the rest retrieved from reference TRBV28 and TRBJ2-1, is DVKVTQSSRYLVKRTGEKVFLECVQDMDHENMFWYRQDPGLGLRLIYFSYDVKMKEKGDIPEGYSVSREKKERFSLILESASTNQTSMYLCASSTKYRDKAYYNEQFFGPGTRLTVL.

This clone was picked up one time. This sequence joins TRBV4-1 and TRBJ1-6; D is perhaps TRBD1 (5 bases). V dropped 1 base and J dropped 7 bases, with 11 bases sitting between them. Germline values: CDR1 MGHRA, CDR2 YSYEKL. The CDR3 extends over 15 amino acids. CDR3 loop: CASSQGRGANSPLHF. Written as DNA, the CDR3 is TGCGCCAGCAGCCAAGGGCGGGGCGCGAATTCACCCCTCCACTTT.

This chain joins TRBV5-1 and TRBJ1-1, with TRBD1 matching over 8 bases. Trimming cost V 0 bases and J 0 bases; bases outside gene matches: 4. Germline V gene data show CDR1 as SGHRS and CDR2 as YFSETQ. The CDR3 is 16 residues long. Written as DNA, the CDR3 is TGCGCCAGCAGCTTGGGGACAGGGAGCATGAACACTGAAGCTTTCTTT. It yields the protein CASSLGTGSMNTEAFF.

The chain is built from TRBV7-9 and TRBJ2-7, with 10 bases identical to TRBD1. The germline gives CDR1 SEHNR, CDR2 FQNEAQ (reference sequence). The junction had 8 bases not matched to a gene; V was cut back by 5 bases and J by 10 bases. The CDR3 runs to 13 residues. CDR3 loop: CASSERQGAYQYF. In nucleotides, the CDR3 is TGTGCCAGCAGCGAACGACAGGGGGCATATCAGTACTTC.

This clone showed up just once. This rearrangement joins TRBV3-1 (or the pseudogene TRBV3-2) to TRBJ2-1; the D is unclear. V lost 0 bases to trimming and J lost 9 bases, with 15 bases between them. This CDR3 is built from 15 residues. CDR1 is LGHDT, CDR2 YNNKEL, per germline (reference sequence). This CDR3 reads CASSQDPATPGEQFF. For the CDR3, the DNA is TGTGCCAGCAGCCAAGATCCTGCCACCCCGGGTGAGCAGTTCTTC.

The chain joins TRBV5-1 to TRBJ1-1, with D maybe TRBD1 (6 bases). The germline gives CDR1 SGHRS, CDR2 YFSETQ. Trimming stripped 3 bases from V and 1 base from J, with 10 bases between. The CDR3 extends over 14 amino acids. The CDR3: CASSSGQPNTEAFF. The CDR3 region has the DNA TGCGCCAGCAGCTCGGGACAACCGAACACTGAAGCTTTCTTT.

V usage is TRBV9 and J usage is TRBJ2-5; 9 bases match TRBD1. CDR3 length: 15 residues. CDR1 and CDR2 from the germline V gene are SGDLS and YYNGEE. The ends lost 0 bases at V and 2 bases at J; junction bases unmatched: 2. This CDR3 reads CASSVAGTGQETQYF. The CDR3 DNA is TGTGCCAGCAGCGTAGCCGGGACAGGGCAAGAGACCCAGTACTTC.

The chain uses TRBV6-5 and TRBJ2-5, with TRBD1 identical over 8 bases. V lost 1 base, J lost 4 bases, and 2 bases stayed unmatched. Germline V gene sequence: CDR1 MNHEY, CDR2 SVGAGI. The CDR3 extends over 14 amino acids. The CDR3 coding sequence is TGTGCCAGCAGTTACTGGACAGGGTCAGAGACCCAGTACTTC. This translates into CASSYWTGSETQYF.

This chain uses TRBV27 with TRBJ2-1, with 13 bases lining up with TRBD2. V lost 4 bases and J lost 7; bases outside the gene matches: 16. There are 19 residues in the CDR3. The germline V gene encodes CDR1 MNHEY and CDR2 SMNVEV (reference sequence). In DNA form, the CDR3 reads TGTGCCAGCAGTTCCAGGTTGGGACTAGCGGGATTTATTGGGAATGAGCAGTTCTTC. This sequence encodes CASSSRLGLAGFIGNEQFF.

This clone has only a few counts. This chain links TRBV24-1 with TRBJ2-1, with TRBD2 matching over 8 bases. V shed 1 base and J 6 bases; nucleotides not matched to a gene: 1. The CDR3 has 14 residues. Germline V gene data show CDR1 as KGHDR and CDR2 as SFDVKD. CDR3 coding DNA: TGTGCCACCAGTGATTTTACTAGCGGCAATGAGCAGTTCTTC. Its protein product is CATSDFTSGNEQFF.

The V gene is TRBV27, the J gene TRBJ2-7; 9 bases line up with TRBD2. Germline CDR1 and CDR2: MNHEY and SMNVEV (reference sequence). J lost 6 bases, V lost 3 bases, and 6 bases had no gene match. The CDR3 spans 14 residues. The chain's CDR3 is CASSLTSGKTEQYF. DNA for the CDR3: TGTGCCAGCAGTTTGACTAGCGGAAAAACCGAGCAGTACTTC.

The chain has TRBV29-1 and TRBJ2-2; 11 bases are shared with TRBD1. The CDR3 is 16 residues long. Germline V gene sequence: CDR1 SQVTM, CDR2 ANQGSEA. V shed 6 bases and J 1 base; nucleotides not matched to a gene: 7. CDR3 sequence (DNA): TGCAGCGTCCCCGGACAGGGGGCCATGAACACCGGGGAGCTGTTTTTT. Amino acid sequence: CSVPGQGAMNTGELFF.

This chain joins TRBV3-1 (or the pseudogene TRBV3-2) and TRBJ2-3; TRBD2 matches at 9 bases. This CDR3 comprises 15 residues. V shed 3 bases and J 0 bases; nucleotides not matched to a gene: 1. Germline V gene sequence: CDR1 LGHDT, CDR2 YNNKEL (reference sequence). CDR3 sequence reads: CASSHSGRSTDTQYF. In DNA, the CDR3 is TGTGCCAGCAGCCATAGCGGGAGAAGCACAGATACGCAGTATTTT.

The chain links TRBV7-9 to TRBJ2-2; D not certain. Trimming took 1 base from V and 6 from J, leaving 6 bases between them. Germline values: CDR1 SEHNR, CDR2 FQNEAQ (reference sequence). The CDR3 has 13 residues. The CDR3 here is CASSLDSSGELFF. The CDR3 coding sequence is TGTGCCAGCAGCTTAGACTCGTCCGGGGAGCTGTTTTTT.

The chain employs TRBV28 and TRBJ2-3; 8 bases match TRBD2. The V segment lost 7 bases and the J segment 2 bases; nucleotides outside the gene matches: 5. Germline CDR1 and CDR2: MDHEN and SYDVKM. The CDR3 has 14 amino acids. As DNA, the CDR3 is TGTGCCAGCAATACTAGCGGAAACACAGATACGCAGTATTTT. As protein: CASNTSGNTDTQYF.

CDR3 in amino acids: CASSLAVSGNTIYF. CDR3 DNA sequence: TGTGCCAGCAGCTTGGCGGTCTCTGGAAACACCATATATTTT. The V call is TRBV7-8, the J call TRBJ1-3; D is unclear. This CDR3 is built from 14 residues. V gave up 3 bases and J gave up 0 bases, with 6 bases separating them. Germline CDR1 reads SGHVS; CDR2 reads FQNEAQ.

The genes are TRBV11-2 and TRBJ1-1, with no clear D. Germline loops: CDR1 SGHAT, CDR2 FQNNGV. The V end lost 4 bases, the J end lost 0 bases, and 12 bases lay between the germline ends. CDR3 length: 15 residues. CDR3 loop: CASSSRGGLNTEAFF. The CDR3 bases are TGTGCCAGCAGCTCCCGTGGAGGATTGAACACTGAAGCTTTCTTT.